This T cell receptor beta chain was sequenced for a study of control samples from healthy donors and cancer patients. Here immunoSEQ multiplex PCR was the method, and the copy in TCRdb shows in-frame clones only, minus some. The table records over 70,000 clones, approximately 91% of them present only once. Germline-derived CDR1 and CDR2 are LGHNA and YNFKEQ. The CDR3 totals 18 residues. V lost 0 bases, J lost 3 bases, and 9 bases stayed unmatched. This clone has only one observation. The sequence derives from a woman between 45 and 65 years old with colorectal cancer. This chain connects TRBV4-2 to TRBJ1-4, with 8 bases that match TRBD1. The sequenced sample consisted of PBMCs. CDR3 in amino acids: CASSQEGPGGISNEKLFF. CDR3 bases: TGTGCCAGCAGCCAAGAAGGTCCAGGGGGCATTTCTAATGAAAAACTGTTTTTT.